The entry below gives a single TCR beta chain sequence along with its context. Its antigen remains unidentified. TCRdb re-called the reads through MiXCR, storing one row per CDR3 protein. This table holds approximately 730,000 distinct CDR3 sequences, almost 30% found once. This specimen belongs to a study of T cell repertoires in cytomegalovirus infection. Study-level information: Epitope selection comprised recently identified HLA-C-restricted CMV epitopes and well-studied HLA-B-restricted CMV epitopes. Carrying CMV and the relevant HLA type showed in public TCR beta signatures. Study-wide results and caveats: HLA-C-restricted, CMV-specific TCR beta clonotypes were dominant ex vivo.

In germline, CDR1 is LGHNA, CDR2 YSLEER. Deletions cut 0 bases from V and 5 bases from J, with 18 bases between. The length of the CDR3 is 17 residues. The V call is TRBV4-3, the J call TRBJ2-3, with a possible D match to TRBD1 (7 bases). This sample comprised cultured CD8+ T cells from PBMCs, obtained from culture after CMV antigen stimulation. The TCR originated in a human donor in good health (CMV status not recorded). Some clones in this sample may be carry-over from other donors' samples. CDR3 DNA sequence: TGCGCCAGCAGCCAAGAGGGAGGCAGACAGGGAGAAGATACGCAGTATTTT. Protein product: CASSQEGGRQGEDTQYF.